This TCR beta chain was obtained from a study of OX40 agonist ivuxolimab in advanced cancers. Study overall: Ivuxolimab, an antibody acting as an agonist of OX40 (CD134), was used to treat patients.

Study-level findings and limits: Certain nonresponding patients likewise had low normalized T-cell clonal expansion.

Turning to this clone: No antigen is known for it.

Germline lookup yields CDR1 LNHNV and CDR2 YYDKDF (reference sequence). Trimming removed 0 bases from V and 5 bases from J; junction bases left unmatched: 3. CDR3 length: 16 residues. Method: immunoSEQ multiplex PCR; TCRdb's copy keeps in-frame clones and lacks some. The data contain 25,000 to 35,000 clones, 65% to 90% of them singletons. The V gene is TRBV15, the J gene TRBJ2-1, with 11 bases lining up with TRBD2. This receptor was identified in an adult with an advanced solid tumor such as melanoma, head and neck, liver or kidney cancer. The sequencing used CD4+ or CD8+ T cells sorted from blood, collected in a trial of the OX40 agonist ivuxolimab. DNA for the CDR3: TGTGCCACCAGCAGAGAGCGGGGACTAGCGGACAATGAGCAGTTCTTC. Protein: CATSRERGLADNEQFF.